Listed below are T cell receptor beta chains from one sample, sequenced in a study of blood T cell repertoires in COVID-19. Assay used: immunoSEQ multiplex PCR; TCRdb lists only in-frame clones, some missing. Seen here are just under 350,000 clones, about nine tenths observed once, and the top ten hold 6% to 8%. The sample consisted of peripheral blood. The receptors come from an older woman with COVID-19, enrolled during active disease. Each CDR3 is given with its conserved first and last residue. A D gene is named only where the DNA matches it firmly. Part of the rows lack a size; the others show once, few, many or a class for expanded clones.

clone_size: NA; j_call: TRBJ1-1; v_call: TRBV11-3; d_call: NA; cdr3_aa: CASSSRGGSAFF; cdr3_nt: TGTGCCAGCAGCTCCAGGGGAGGGTCAGCTTTCTTT
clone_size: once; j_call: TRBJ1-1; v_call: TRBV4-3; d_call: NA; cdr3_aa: CASSQVPGSDTEAFF; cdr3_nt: TGCGCCAGCAGCCAAGTCCCCGGTAGCGACACTGAAGCTTTCTTT
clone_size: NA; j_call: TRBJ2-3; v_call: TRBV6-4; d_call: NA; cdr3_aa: CASSDGGADTQYF; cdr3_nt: TGTGCCAGCAGTGACGGAGGAGCAGATACGCAGTATTTT
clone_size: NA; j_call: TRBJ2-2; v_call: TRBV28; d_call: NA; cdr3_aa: CASSLSTGELFF; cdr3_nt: TGTGCCAGCAGTTTGAGCACCGGGGAGCTGTTTTTT
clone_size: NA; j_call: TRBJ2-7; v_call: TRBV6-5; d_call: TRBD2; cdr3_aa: CASWRGKTYEQYF; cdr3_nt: TGTGCCAGCTGGCGGGGGAAGACCTACGAGCAGTACTTC
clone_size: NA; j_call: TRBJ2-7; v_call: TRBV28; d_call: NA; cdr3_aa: CASKTTYEQYF; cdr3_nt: TGTGCCAGCAAAACGACTTACGAGCAGTACTTC
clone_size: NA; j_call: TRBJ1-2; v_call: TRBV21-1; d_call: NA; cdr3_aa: CASSRMRGQTRGYTF; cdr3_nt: TGTGCCAGCAGCAGGATGCGGGGACAGACGCGCGGCTACACCTTC
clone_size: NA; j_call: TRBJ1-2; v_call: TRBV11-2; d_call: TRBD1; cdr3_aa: CASSPGGSANYGYTF; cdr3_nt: TGTGCCAGCAGCCCAGGGGGGTCAGCTAACTATGGCTACACCTTC
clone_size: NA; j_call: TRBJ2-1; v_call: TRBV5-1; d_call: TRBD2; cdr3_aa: CASTSLAGGAYNEQFF; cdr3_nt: TGCGCCAGCACATCACTAGCGGGGGGAGCCTACAATGAGCAGTTCTTC
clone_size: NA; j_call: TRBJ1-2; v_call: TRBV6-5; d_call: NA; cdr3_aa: CASSVRGIANYGYTF; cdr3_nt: TGTGCCAGCAGCGTCAGAGGGATAGCTAACTATGGCTACACCTTC
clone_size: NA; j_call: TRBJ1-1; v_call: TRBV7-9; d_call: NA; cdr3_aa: CASSPASEAFF; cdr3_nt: TGTGCCAGCAGCCCCGCGAGTGAAGCTTTCTTT
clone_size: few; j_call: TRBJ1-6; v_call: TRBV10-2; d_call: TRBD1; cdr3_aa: CASSRTGGDNSPLHF; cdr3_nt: TGCGCCAGCAGTAGGACAGGAGGCGATAATTCACCCCTCCACTTT
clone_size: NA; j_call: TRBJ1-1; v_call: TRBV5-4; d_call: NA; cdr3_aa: CASSRSGGTEAFF; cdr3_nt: TGTGCCAGCAGCAGATCGGGGGGCACTGAAGCTTTCTTT
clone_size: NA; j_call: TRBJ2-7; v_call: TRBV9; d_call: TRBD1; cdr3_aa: CASSSYGTGDNEQYF; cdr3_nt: TGTGCCAGCAGCTCATACGGGACAGGGGATAACGAGCAGTACTTC
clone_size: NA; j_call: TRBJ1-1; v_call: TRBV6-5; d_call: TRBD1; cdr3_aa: CASSWDRAEAFF; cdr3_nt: TGTGCCAGCAGTTGGGACAGGGCTGAAGCTTTCTTT
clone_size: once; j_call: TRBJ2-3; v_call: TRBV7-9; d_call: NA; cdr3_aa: CASSPSRGRPDTQYF; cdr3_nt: TGTGCCAGCAGCCCCTCGCGGGGTAGACCAGATACGCAGTATTTT
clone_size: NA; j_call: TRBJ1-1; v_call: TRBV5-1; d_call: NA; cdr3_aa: CASSFDARGTEAFF; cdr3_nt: TGCGCCAGCAGCTTCGACGCCAGAGGGACTGAAGCTTTCTTT
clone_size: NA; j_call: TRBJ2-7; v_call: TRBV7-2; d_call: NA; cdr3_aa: CASSFPPGLNYEQYF; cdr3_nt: TGTGCCAGCAGCTTTCCCCCAGGACTTAACTACGAGCAGTACTTC
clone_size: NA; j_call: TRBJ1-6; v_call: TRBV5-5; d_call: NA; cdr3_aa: CASSVKAALRDSPLHF; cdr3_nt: TGTGCCAGCAGCGTTAAAGCCGCTTTGAGGGATTCACCCCTCCACTTT
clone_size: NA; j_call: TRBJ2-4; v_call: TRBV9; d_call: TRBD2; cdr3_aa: CASSVGGGATKNIQYF; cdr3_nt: TGTGCCAGCAGCGTCGGCGGGGGGGCGACCAAAAACATTCAGTACTTC
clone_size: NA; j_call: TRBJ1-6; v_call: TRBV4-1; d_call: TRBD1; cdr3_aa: CASSPGQGAGGNSPLHF; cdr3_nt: TGCGCCAGCAGCCCCGGACAGGGGGCCGGGGGCAATTCACCCCTCCACTTT
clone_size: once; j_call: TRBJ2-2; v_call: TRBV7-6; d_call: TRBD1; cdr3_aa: CASSLNRGRGNGELFF; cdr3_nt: TGTGCCAGCAGCTTAAACAGGGGGCGCGGTAACGGGGAGCTGTTTTTT
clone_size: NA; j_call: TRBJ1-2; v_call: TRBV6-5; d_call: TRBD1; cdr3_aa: CASSYSLGGFHYGYTF; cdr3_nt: TGTGCCAGCAGTTACTCCTTAGGGGGCTTCCACTATGGCTACACCTTC
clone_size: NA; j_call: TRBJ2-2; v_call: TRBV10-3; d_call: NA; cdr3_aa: CAMEGANTGELFF; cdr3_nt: TGTGCCATGGAGGGGGCCAACACCGGGGAGCTGTTTTTT
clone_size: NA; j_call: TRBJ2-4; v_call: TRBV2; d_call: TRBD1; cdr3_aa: CASSAAQGLRIQYF; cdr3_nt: TGTGCCAGCAGTGCAGCACAGGGGTTGCGCATTCAGTACTTC
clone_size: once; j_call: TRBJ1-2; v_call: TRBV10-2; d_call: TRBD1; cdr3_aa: CASSESAGGGYTF; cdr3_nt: TGCGCCAGCAGTGAGTCGGCAGGGGGTGGCTACACCTTC
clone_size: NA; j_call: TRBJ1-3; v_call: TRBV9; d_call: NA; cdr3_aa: CASSARQLSSGNTIYF; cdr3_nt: TGTGCCAGCAGCGCCAGACAGTTATCCTCTGGAAACACCATATATTTT
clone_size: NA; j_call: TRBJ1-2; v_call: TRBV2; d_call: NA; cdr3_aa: CASSEGGTFLYGYTF; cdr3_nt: TGTGCCAGCAGTGAGGGGGGGACCTTTCTCTATGGCTACACCTTC
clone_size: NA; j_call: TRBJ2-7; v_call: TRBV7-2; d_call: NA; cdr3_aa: CASSITGTPIYEQYF; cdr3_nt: TGTGCCAGCAGTATTACAGGGACCCCTATCTACGAGCAGTACTTC
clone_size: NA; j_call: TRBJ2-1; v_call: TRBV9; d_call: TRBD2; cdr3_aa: CASSVGASGGPYNEQFF; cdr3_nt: TGTGCCAGCAGCGTAGGGGCTAGCGGGGGCCCCTACAATGAGCAGTTCTTC
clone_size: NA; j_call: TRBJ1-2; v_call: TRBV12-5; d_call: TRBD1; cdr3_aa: CASGLAGGGYGYTF; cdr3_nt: TGTGCTAGTGGTTTGGCAGGGGGAGGCTATGGCTACACCTTC